A single count supports the clone carrying this T cell receptor beta chain. Looked up from germline, CDR1 is MDHEN and CDR2 is SYDVKM. This CDR3 comprises 16 residues. Between the trimmed V and J ends, which lost 6 bases and 5 bases, there was a span of 20 bases. These data are taken from a study of blood T cell repertoires in COVID-19. Study-level information: Material from acute and convalescent COVID-19 was sourced from the United States, Italy and Spain. From T cells, B-cell-depleted T cells, or PBMCs came the material, which was cDNA or gDNA.

Sequencing used immunoSEQ multiplex PCR; TCRdb keeps in-frame clones, though not all of them. The profile covers approximately 260,000 clones, with 89% appearing a single time and roughly 1.8% taken by the ten largest. Sequencing used PBMCs or T cells enriched from blood (not recorded which). The V gene is TRBV28, the J gene TRBJ1-5; a weak D match, TRBD1 (6 bases). This receptor was obtained from an older woman who had recovered from COVID-19. CDR3 bases: TGTGCCAGCAGGCGGACAGAAACAGTCCATCATCAGCCCCAGCATTTT. This gives the protein CASRRTETVHHQPQHF. The full variable domain, with the rest looked up from reference TRBV28 and TRBJ1-5, is DVKVTQSSRYLVKRTGEKVFLECVQDMDHENMFWYRQDPGLGLRLIYFSYDVKMKEKGDIPEGYSVSREKKERFSLILESASTNQTSMYLCASRRTETVHHQPQHFGDGTRLSIL.